This entry concerns a single T cell receptor (beta chain). Antigen unknown. This sample is part of a study of TIL therapy for anti-PD-1-resistant metastatic lung cancer. Whole-study results and caveats: Infused TIL clonotypes partially replaced the baseline blood repertoire, then decayed over months.

The libraries were made with immunoSEQ v3. TCRdb's copy holds only in-frame clones and misses some; the assay was immunoSEQ multiplex PCR. This sample has about 60,000 clones, with about two thirds found just once. CDR3 length: 13 amino acids. CDR1 is ENHRY, CDR2 SYGVKD, per germline. Between the trimmed V and J ends, which lost 2 bases and 4 bases, there was a span of 6 bases. The sample's time point: pre-treatment sample, taken before nivolumab and TIL therapy. Sequences were derived from blood, sampled at baseline. This chain connects TRBV10-3 to TRBJ1-5; the D is unclear. This clonotype was obtained from a person between 30 and 80 years old with non-small cell lung cancer. CDR3 region: CAISETSNQPQHF. The CDR3 DNA reads as TGTGCCATCAGTGAGACCTCTAATCAGCCCCAGCATTTT.